This T cell receptor (beta chain) was sequenced for a study of human T cells and chemical hapten exposure. Overall study results and limits: Donors' alopecia may make their immune response differ from healthy people's.

From germline, CDR1 is MNHNY and CDR2 SVGAGI (reference sequence). The CDR3 is 16 amino acids. Between the trimmed V and J ends, which lost 6 bases and 5 bases, there was a span of 17 bases. This clonotype appeared many times. Its antigen is currently unknown. Noted time point: patch test 2, 6 weeks after DPC sensitization. Treatment of the sample: therapeutic diphenylcyclopropenone sensitization with weekly scalp DPC. Donors, patients with alopecia ranging from 18 to 70 years old and judged suitable for DPC, provided samples. TCRdb re-derived calls from the RACE reads in MiXCR, one entry per CDR3 protein. The sample carries roughly 40,000 distinct CDR3 sequences, approximately 9% recorded once.

The chain is built from TRBV6-6 and TRBJ1-6, with D possibly matching TRBD1 (5 bases). The source material was whole blood, sampled in connection with sensitization to the hapten diphenylcyclopropenone (DPC). The clonotype comes from a woman aged 40 to 49 with alopecia areata. Some clones in this sample may be carry-over from other donors' samples. The CDR3 bases are TGTGCCAGCAGCGTGGGGGAGGGACGAAATAATTCACCCCTCCACTTT. Its protein is CASSVGEGRNNSPLHF.